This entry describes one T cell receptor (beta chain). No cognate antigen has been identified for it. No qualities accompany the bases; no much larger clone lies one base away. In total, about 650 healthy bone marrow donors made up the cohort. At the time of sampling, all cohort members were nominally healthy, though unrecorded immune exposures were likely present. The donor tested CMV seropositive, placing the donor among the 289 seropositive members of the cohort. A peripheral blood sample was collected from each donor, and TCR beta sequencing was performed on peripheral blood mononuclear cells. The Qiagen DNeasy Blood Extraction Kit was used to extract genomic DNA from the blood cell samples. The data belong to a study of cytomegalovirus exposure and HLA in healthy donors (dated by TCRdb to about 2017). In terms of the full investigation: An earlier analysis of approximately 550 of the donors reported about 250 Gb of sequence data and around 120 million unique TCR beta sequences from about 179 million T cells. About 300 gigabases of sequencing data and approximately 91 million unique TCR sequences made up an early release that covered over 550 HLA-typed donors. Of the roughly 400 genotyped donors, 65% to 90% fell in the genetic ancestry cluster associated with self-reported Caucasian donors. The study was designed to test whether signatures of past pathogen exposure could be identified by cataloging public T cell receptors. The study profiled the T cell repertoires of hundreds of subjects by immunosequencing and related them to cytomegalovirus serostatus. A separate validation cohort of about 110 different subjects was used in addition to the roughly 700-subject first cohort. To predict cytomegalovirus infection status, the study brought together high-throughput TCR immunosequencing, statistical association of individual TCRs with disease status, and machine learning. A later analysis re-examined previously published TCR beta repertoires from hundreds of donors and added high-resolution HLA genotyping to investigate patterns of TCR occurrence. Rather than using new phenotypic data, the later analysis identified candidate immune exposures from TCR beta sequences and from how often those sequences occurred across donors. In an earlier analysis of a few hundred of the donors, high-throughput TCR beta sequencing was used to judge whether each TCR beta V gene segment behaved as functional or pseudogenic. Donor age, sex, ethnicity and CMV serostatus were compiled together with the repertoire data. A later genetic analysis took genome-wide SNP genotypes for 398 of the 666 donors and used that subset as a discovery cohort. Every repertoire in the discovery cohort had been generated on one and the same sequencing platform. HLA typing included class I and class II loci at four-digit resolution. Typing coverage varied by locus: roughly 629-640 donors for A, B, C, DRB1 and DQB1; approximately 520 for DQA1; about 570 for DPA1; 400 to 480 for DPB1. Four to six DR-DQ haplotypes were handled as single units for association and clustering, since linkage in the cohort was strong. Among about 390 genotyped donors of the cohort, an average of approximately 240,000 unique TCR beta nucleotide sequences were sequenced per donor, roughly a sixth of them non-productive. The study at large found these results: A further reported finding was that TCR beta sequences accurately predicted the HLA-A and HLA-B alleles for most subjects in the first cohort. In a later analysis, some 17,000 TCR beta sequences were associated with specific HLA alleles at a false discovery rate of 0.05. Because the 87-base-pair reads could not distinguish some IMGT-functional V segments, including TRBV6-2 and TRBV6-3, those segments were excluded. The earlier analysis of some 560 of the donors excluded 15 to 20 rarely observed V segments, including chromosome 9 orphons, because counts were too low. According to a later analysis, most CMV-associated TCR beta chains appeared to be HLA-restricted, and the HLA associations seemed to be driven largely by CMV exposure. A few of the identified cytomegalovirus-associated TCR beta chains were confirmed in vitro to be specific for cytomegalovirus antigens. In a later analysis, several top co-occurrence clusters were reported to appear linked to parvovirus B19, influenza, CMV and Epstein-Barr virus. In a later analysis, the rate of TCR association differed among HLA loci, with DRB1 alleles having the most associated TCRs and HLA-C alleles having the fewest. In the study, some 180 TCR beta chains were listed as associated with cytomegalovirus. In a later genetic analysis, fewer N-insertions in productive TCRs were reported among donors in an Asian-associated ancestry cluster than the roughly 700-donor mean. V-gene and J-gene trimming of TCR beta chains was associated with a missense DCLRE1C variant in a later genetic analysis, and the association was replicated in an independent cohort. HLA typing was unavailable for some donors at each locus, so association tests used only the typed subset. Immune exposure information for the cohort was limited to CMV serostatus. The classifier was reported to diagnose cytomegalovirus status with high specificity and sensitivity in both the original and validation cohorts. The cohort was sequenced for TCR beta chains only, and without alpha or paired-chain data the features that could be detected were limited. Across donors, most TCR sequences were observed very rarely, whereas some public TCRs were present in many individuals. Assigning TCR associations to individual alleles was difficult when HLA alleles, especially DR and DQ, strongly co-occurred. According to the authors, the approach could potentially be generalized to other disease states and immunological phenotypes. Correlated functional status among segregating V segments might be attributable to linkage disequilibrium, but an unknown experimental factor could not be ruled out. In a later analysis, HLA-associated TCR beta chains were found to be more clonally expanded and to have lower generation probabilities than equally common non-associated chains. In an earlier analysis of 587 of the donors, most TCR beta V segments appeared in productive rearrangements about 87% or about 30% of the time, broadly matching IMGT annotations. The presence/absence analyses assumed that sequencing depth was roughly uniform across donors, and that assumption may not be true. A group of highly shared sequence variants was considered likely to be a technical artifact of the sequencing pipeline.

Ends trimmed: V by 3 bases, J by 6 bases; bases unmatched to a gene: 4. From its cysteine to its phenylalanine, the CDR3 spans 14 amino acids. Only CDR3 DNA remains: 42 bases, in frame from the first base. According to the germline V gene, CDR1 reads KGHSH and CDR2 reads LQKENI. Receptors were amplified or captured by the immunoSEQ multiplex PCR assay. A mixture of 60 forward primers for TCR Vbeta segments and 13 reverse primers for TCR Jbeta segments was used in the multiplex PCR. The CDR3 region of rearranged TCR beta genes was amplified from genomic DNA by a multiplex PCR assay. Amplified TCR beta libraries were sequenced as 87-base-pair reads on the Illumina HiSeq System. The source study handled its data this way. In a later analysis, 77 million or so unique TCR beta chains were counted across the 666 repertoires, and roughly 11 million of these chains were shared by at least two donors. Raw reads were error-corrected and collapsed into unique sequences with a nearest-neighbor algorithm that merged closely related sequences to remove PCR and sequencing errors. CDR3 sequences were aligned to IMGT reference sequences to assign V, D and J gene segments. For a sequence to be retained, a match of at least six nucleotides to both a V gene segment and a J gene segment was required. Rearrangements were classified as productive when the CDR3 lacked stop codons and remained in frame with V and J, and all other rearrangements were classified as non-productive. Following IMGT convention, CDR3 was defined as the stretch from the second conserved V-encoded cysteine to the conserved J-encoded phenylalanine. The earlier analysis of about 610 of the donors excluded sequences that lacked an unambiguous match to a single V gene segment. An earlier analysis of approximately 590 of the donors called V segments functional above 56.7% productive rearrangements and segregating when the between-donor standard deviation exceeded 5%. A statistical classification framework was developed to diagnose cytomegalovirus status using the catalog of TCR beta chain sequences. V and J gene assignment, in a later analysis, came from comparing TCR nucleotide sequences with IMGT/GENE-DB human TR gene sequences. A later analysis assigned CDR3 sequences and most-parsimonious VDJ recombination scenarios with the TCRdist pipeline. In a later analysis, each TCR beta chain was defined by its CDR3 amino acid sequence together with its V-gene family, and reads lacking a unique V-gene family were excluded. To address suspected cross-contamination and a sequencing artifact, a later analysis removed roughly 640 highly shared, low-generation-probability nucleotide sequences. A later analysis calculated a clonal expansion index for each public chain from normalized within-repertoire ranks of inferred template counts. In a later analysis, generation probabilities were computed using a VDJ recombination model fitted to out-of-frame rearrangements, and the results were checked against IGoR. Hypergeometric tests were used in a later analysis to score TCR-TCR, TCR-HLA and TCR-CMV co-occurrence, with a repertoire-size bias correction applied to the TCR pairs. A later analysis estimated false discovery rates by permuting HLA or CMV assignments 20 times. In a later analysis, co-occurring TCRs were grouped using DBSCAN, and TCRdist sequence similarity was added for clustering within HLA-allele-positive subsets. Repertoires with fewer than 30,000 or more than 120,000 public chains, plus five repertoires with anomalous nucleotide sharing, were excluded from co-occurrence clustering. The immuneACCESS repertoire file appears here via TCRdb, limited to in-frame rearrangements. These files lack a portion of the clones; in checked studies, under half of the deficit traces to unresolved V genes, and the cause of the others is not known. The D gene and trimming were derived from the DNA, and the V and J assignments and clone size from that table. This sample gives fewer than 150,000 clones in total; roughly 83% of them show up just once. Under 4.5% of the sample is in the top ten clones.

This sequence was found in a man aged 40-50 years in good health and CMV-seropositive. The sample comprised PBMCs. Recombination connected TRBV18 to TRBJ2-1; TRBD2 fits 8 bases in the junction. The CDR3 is CASSPGLEGNEQFF. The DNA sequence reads TGTGCCAGCTCACCGGGACTAGAGGGCAATGAGCAGTTCTTC.